A single sample is the source of the 25 T cell receptor beta chains below, sequenced in a study of molecular identifiers for immune sequencing clone quantification. TCRdb reanalysed the PCR reads using MiXCR and keeps one entry per CDR3 protein. The table lists nearly 55,000 distinct CDR3 sequences, roughly 38% of them singletons. The sample comprised naive CD8+ T cells from blood, with Jurkat cell RNA spiked in. The sample's subset: FACS-sorted CD8+CD4-CCR7+CD45RA+ naive T cells. The receptor set was obtained from a human donor in good health. Some libraries in this study had Jurkat cell RNA spiked in.

This clonotype is medium-sized by share. The chain employs TRBV7-2 and TRBJ2-7; 8 bases map to TRBD1. This CDR3 is built from 14 residues. Trimming at V came to 5 bases and at J to 6 bases, leaving 9 bases not matched to a gene. CDR1 and CDR2 from the germline V gene are SGHTA and FQGNSA. CDR3 sequence: CASSPTGAVGEQYF. The CDR3 bases are TGTGCCAGCAGCCCGACAGGGGCCGTTGGCGAGCAGTACTTC.

A word on this clonotype: A much larger clone lies a single base off, so this may be a read error. V and J are TRBV19 and TRBJ2-5; tentative D call: TRBD1 (6 bases). The V and J ends lost 4 bases and 2 bases respectively, with 14 bases between them. The CDR3 length is 15 residues. Germline loops: CDR1 LNHDA, CDR2 SQIVND (reference sequence). This CDR3 is CASSSYGTLQETQYF. The CDR3, as DNA: TGTGCCAGTAGTAGTTACGGGACACTACAAGAGACCCAGTACTTC.

Many counts were recorded for this clonotype. This chain's CDR3 is CASSPLGGLSTDTQYF. CDR3 coding DNA: TGTGCCAGCAGCCCTCTTGGGGGACTTAGCACAGATACGCAGTATTTT. This chain connects TRBV7-9 to TRBJ2-3, with D possibly matching TRBD2 (6 bases). The CDR3 has 16 amino acids. V was cut by 5 bases and J by 0 bases, with 15 bases left in between. Looked up from germline, CDR1 is SEHNR and CDR2 is FQNEAQ (reference sequence).

This chain links TRBV3-1 with TRBJ2-5; unclear D gene. CDR3 length: 13 residues. V lost 6 bases, J lost 2 bases, and 10 bases lay in between. Germline values: CDR1 LGHDT, CDR2 YNNKEL (reference sequence). CDR3 loop: CASRMGSQETQYF. CDR3 coding DNA: TGTGCCAGCAGAATGGGCAGTCAAGAGACCCAGTACTTC.

About this clonotype: One end of the junction varies from germline; a read error may be responsible. J is TRBJ2-7 and V is TRBV4-3; D possibly corresponds to TRBD1 (5 bases). The germline CDR1 and CDR2 sequences are LGHNA and YSLEER. The CDR3 is made up of 14 amino acids. This chain's CDR3 is CASSQGRVSYEQYF. Here the CDR3 DNA reads TGCGCCAGTAGCCAAGGCAGGGTTAGCTACGAGCAGTACTTC.

This chain uses TRBV5-4 with TRBJ2-1, with a possible D match to TRBD1 (5 bases). This CDR3 has 12 amino acids. V was shortened by 4 bases and J by 7 bases, with 9 bases between the two germline ends. From germline, CDR1 is SGHNT and CDR2 YYREEE (reference sequence). The CDR3 here is CASSPGANEQFF. The CDR3 region has the DNA TGTGCCAGCAGCCCTGGGGCTAATGAGCAGTTCTTC.

This clonotype was observed a handful of times. The chain links TRBV2 to TRBJ2-1; no clear D. Per germline, CDR1 SNHLY and CDR2 FYNNEI. With 4 bases removed from V and 4 bases from J, the gap between germline ends came to 14 bases. The CDR3 has 15 amino acids. The CDR3 spells CASSAGLESYNEQFF. The CDR3 coding sequence is TGTGCCAGCAGTGCTGGGCTAGAGTCTTACAATGAGCAGTTCTTC.

As for this clonotype: This may be a read error, as it is one base from a much larger clone. The chain uses TRBV6-5 and TRBJ2-3, with D maybe TRBD2 (5 bases). Germline V gene lookup returns CDR1 MNHEY and CDR2 SVGAGI. This CDR3 has 13 amino acids. CDR3 sequence reads: CASSPDFLDTLYF. Here the CDR3 DNA reads TGTGCCAGCAGCCCGGACTTTCTAGATACGCTGTATTTT.

This clonotype was detected ten times or more. The chain is built from TRBV7-9 and TRBJ2-5, with TRBD2 as a possible D gene (6 bases). Looked up from germline, CDR1 is SEHNR and CDR2 is FQNEAQ (reference sequence). The CDR3 is 13 amino acids. V lost 8 bases and J 1 base, leaving 11 bases between the germline ends. For the CDR3, the DNA is TGTGCCAGCGACTTGGGACTCCAAGAGACCCAGTACTTC. Amino acids: CASDLGLQETQYF.

This clonotype has only a few counts. The chain carries TRBV20-1 and TRBJ1-2; weak D call: TRBD1 (6 bases). In germline, CDR1 is DFQATT, CDR2 SNEGSKA (reference sequence). V dropped 0 bases and J dropped 4 bases, with 12 bases sitting between them. This CDR3 contains 14 residues. The CDR3 sequence: CSARDMDRVYGYTF. As DNA, the CDR3 is TGCAGTGCTAGAGATATGGACAGAGTCTATGGCTACACCTTC.

With respect to this clonotype: The junction differs from germline at one of its ends, possibly a read error. V is TRBV12-3 or TRBV12-4 and J is TRBJ2-5; maybe TRBD2 (5 bases). CDR3 length equals 14 residues. CDR3: CACRPRGSRETQYF. As DNA, the CDR3 is TGTGCCTGCAGGCCGCGCGGGTCGCGGGAGACCCAGTACTTC.

This clonotype has just a few counts. CDR3 protein: CASSIPATNEKLFF. In nucleotides, the CDR3 is TGTGCCAGTAGTATACCGGCAACTAATGAAAAACTGTTTTTT. J is TRBJ1-4 and V is TRBV19; D ambiguous. The CDR3 is made up of 14 amino acids. Germline CDR1 is LNHDA and CDR2 is SQIVND (reference sequence). V lost 2 bases and J lost 0, with 4 bases in between.

This chain joins TRBV19 and TRBJ1-5; D may be TRBD1 (5 bases). The ends were cut back, 3 bases at V and 2 bases at J, with 11 bases in the middle. Germline loops: CDR1 LNHDA, CDR2 SQIVND (reference sequence). The CDR3 has 15 residues. The CDR3 DNA sequence: TGTGCCAGTAGTATTCCCAGGGTGGGCAATCAGCCCCAGCATTTT. Translated, it gives CASSIPRVGNQPQHF.

Turning to this clonotype: With a much larger clone just one base away, this may be a read error. This chain links TRBV6-2 or TRBV6-3 with TRBJ2-3; the D is unclear. The CDR3 contains 11 residues. V was trimmed by 6 bases and J by 9 bases, leaving 10 bases between them. In germline, CDR1 is MNHEY, CDR2 SVGEGT. The CDR3 DNA is TGTGCCAGCAGCCCCTTCGAAACGCAGTATTTT. Its protein is CASSPFETQYF.

This clonotype was seen once. Mismatch with germline at one junction end may stem from a read error. This chain links TRBV23-1 with TRBJ1-6; 9 bases are shared with TRBD1. TRBV23-1 is classed as an ORF, of uncertain function. This CDR3 is built from 14 residues. The CDR3 spells CASSQQGADSPLYF. CDR3 in DNA: TGTGCCAGCAGTCAACAGGGGGCTGATTCGCCCCTCTACTTT.

The sample holds a few counts of this clonotype. The chain employs TRBV19 and TRBJ2-7; no firm D call. The CDR3 runs to 13 residues. The V end was cut by 0 bases, the J end by 3 bases, with 6 bases between. The V gene's germline CDR1 is LNHDA and CDR2 SQIVND (reference sequence). DNA of the CDR3: TGTGCCAGTAGTATAGATTTGAACTACGAGCAGTACTTC. Encoded protein: CASSIDLNYEQYF.

V usage is TRBV9 and J usage is TRBJ2-3, with 9 bases lining up with TRBD2. Germline trimming cut 4 bases from V and 5 bases from J; bases unmatched to any gene: 20. This CDR3 contains 19 residues. Germline CDR1 SGDLS, CDR2 YYNGEE. The CDR3 coding sequence is TGTGCCAGCAGCAACCATCCCGGGACTAGCTTGAGAGGATTAGATACGCAGTATTTT. This encodes CASSNHPGTSLRGLDTQYF.

This clonotype was detected only a few times. This chain joins TRBV23-1 and TRBJ2-1; the match to TRBD2 covers 8 bases. TRBV23-1 is an ORF; its function is uncertain. Losses at the gene ends were 3 bases for V and 4 bases for J; bases not matched to a gene: 20. The CDR3 contains 20 residues. For the CDR3, the DNA is TGCGCCAGCAGTCACGCCCCGGGACTAGGTGGATCACCGTCTTACAATGAGCAGTTCTTC. This gives the protein CASSHAPGLGGSPSYNEQFF.

This clonotype occurred many times. The chain couples TRBV29-1 to TRBJ2-5; D might be TRBD2 (5 bases). Germline loops: CDR1 SQVTM, CDR2 ANQGSEA. The CDR3 length is 13 residues. V dropped 6 bases and J dropped 3 bases, with 14 bases sitting between them. Here the CDR3 DNA reads TGCAGCGTCCCAGAGGGAGTAAAAGAGACCCAGTACTTC. This sequence encodes CSVPEGVKETQYF. The full variable domain, its missing parts supplied by reference TRBV29-1 and TRBJ2-5, is SAVISQKPSRDICQRGTSLTIQCQVDSQVTMMFWYRQQPGQSLTLIATANQGSEATYESGFVIDKFPISRPNLTFSTLTVSNMSPEDSSIYLCSVPEGVKETQYFGPGTRLLVL.

As to this clonotype: A much more abundant neighbour one base away suggests this may be a read error. This chain uses TRBV28 with TRBJ1-1; no firm D call. Trimming shortened V by 3 bases and J by 2 bases, and 13 bases separated the two germline ends. The CDR3 runs 15 residues. CDR1 and CDR2 from the germline V gene are MDHEN and SYDVKM. CDR3 nucleotide sequence: TGTGCCAGCAGTTTTCCGGGCCTAGGCAACACTGAAGCTTTCTTT. Amino acids: CASSFPGLGNTEAFF.

This clonotype was counted at least ten times. The chain recombines TRBV2 with TRBJ1-2; D perhaps matches TRBD1 (6 bases). This CDR3 spans 10 amino acids. Germline CDR1 and CDR2: SNHLY and FYNNEI. The germline V and J ends were trimmed by 10 bases and 13 bases, with 16 bases remaining between them. The CDR3, as DNA: TGTGCCACCACAGGGACGACAGGCACCTTC. Protein sequence: CATTGTTGTF. The full variable domain, with the rest looked up from reference TRBV2 and TRBJ1-2, is EPEVTQTPSHQVTQMGQEVILRCVPISNHLYFYWYRQILGQKVEFLVSFYNNEISEKSEIFDDQFSVERPDGSNFTLKIRSTKLEDSAMYFCATTGTTGTFGSGTRLTVV.

In its sample, this clonotype was seen many times. V and J are TRBV28 and TRBJ2-7; D is tentatively TRBD1 or TRBD2 (5 bases each). Germline CDR1 reads MDHEN; CDR2 reads SYDVKM. This CDR3 comprises 16 residues. Trimming removed 7 bases from V and 2 bases from J, with 21 bases in between. CDR3 loop: CASIGREWVGPYEQYF. CDR3 nucleotide sequence: TGTGCCAGCATCGGCAGGGAGTGGGTCGGGCCCTACGAGCAGTACTTC.

This clonotype was counted at least ten times. The chain joins TRBV28 to TRBJ1-4; a possible D gene is TRBD1 (5 bases). Per the germline V gene, CDR1 is MDHEN and CDR2 is SYDVKM. This CDR3 spans 15 amino acids. V was trimmed by 5 bases and J by 2 bases, leaving 12 bases between them. The CDR3 loop is CASSQTGRTNEKLFF. The CDR3, as DNA: TGTGCCAGCAGTCAGACGGGACGGACTAATGAAAAACTGTTTTTT. The whole variable domain, filled in from reference TRBV28 and TRBJ1-4, reads DVKVTQSSRYLVKRTGEKVFLECVQDMDHENMFWYRQDPGLGLRLIYFSYDVKMKEKGDIPEGYSVSREKKERFSLILESASTNQTSMYLCASSQTGRTNEKLFFGSGTQLSVL.

This clonotype was counted at least ten times. This chain links TRBV12-3 or TRBV12-4 with TRBJ2-3, with TRBD1 matching 10 bases. Trimming at V came to 6 bases and at J to 0 bases, leaving 6 bases not matched to a gene. This CDR3 region has 16 residues. CDR3 residues: CASRTRQGASTDTQYF. CDR3 DNA sequence: TGTGCCAGCAGGACTAGACAGGGGGCGAGCACAGATACGCAGTATTTT.

This clonotype occurred many times. J is TRBJ1-5 and V is TRBV23-1, with D unclear. TRBV23-1 is given ORF status, its function remaining uncertain. The V gene lost 4 bases and the J gene lost 9 bases, with 16 bases spanning the gap. The CDR3 consists of 14 residues. The CDR3 here is CASSLTVWLGPQHF. The CDR3 nucleotides are TGCGCCAGCAGTCTAACGGTTTGGCTGGGGCCCCAGCATTTT.